This TCR beta chain was identified during a study of cytomegalovirus exposure and HLA in healthy donors. The PCR made use of 60 Vbeta and 13 Jbeta primers. Only in-frame clones appear in the TCRdb table, and some are missing; sequencing was by immunoSEQ multiplex PCR. The table lists about 270,000 clones, about 75% of them singletons. The CDR3 is 15 residues long. Trimming at V came to 5 bases and at J to 4 bases, leaving 7 bases not matched to a gene. The germline gives CDR1 MNHNY, CDR2 SVGAGI (reference sequence). The chain uses TRBV6-6 and TRBJ2-3; 9 nucleotides match TRBD1. The receptor was isolated from a female donor in good health and CMV-seronegative. Sequenced input: PBMCs. CDR3 DNA sequence: TGTGCCAGCAGTGCATGGGACAGGGTATCAGATACGCAGTATTTT. The encoded protein is CASSAWDRVSDTQYF.